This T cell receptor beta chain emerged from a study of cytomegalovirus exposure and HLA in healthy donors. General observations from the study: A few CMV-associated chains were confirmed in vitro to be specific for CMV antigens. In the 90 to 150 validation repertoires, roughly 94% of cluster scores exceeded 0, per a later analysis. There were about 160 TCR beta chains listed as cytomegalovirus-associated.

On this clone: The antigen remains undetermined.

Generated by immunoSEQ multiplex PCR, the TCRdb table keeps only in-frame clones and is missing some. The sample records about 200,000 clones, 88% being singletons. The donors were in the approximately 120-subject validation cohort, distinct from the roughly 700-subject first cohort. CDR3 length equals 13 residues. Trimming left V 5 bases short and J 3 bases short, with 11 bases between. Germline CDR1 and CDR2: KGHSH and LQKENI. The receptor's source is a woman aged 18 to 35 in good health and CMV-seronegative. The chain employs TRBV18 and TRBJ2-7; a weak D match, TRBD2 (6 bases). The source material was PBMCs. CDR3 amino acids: CASSLDYNYEQYF. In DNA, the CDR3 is TGTGCCAGCTCATTGGACTACAACTACGAGCAGTACTTC.